Listed below are T cell receptor beta chains from one sample, sequenced in a study of blood T cell repertoires in COVID-19. Clones were sequenced by immunoSEQ multiplex PCR, and TCRdb holds only the in-frame ones, with some missing. The sample holds 150,000 to 200,000 clones, roughly nine tenths seen once. Sequenced input: peripheral blood. Every receptor here comes from a woman aged 55 to 70 with COVID-19, enrolled during active disease. Each CDR3 is given with its conserved first and last residue. D genes are given only for firm matches. Size is stated for part of the rows, as once, few or many counts, or as a class when the clone is expanded.

TRBV18	.	TRBJ1-2	.	TGTGCCAGCTCACCTAACGACAAGGCCTATGGCTACACCTTC	CASSPNDKAYGYTF
TRBV19	.	TRBJ1-1	TRBD1	TGTGCCAGTAGTACCCCCGGGACAGTCGTGAACACTGAAGCTTTCTTT	CASSTPGTVVNTEAFF
TRBV1	.	TRBJ2-7	.	TGCACCAGCAGCCATGAGGGCGGGAGGTCCCTTGTCTACGAGCAGTACTTC	CTSSHEGGRSLVYEQYF
TRBV5-1	.	TRBJ2-7	.	TGCGCCAGCAGCCCGGGGGGCAACACGGCCCGCTACGAGCAGTACTTC	CASSPGGNTARYEQYF
TRBV27	.	TRBJ1-2	.	TGTGCCAGCTCGAGCGAGGGTTCTGGCTACACCTTC	CASSSEGSGYTF
TRBV7-8	.	TRBJ2-5	TRBD2	TGTGCCAGCAGCCCTAGAATTAGCGGGGGAGAGACCCAGTACTTC	CASSPRISGGETQYF
TRBV18	.	TRBJ1-5	.	TGTGCCAGCTCACCAGGGCTTAGCAATCAGCCCCAGCATTTT	CASSPGLSNQPQHF
TRBV7-6	.	TRBJ2-7	TRBD2	TGTGCCAGCAGCTCATGGGGGCTAGCGGGGAGTGTTTGGTACTTC	CASSSWGLAGSVWYF
TRBV4-2	.	TRBJ2-7	TRBD2	TGTGCCAGCAGGCTAGCGGGAGGGAGCTCCTACGAGCAGTACTTC	CASRLAGGSSYEQYF
TRBV5-1	.	TRBJ2-2	TRBD1	TGCGCCAGCAGTTTGACGGTTCAGGGGGCGACCGGGGAGCTGTTTTTT	CASSLTVQGATGELFF
TRBV11-2	.	TRBJ2-1	TRBD2	TGTGCCAGCAGCTTTTCCCAGCGGGGTGCACGGTTCTTC	CASSFSQRGARFF
TRBV7-6	once	TRBJ2-2	TRBD2	TGTGCCAGCAGCCCCACTAGCGGAGGCACCGGGGAGCTGTTTTTT	CASSPTSGGTGELFF
TRBV6-1	few	TRBJ1-6	.	TGTGCCAGCAGTGTCCGGGTCCCCGGGGATTCACCCCTCCACTTT	CASSVRVPGDSPLHF
TRBV5-1	.	TRBJ2-5	TRBD2	TGCGCCAGCAGCCTAGGACTAGCGGGAGTAGAGACCCAGTACTTC	CASSLGLAGVETQYF
TRBV28	.	TRBJ1-2	TRBD1	TGTGCCAGCAGGCCTCCGGGACAGGCACACTATGGCTACACCTTC	CASRPPGQAHYGYTF
TRBV7-2	few	TRBJ1-6	.	TGTGCCAGCAGCTCCTTACAGGGAGTCAAGTATTCACCCCTCCACTTT	CASSSLQGVKYSPLHF
TRBV6-2/TRBV6-3	.	TRBJ1-5	.	TGTGCCAGCAGTTACAAAGTAAGTTCCAGGGGAAATCAGCCCCAGCATTTT	CASSYKVSSRGNQPQHF
TRBV2	once	TRBJ2-6	TRBD1	TGTGCCACCCCGGGACAGGCATTCTCTGGGGCCAACGTCCTGACTTTC	CATPGQAFSGANVLTF
TRBV11-3	.	TRBJ2-2	.	TGTGCCAGCAGCTTAGTCATCGGGGAGCTGTTTTTT	CASSLVIGELFF
TRBV19	.	TRBJ2-1	.	TGTGCCACCCAACCGGCCTACAATGAGCAGTTCTTC	CATQPAYNEQFF
TRBV6-2/TRBV6-3	.	TRBJ2-1	TRBD2	TGTGCCAGCAGTTACGGACTAGCGGGAGGGGATGGGGCATACAATGAGCAGTTCTTC	CASSYGLAGGDGAYNEQFF
TRBV29-1	.	TRBJ1-5	.	TGCAGCGTTGAGGAGGTGGGCAATAGCAATCAGCCCCAGCATTTT	CSVEEVGNSNQPQHF
TRBV6-6	.	TRBJ2-2	.	TGTGCCAGCAGTTACTGGACAGTCACCGGGGAGCTGTTTTTT	CASSYWTVTGELFF
TRBV5-1	.	TRBJ2-1	.	TGCGCCAGCAAGTCCGGGACCAAACTAGGGGGAGAGGTAGTAGACTTTTACAATGAGCAGTTCTTC	CASKSGTKLGGEVVDFYNEQFF
TRBV5-1	.	TRBJ2-7	TRBD2	TGCGCCAGCAGTGGGGGGGTCCTGGATTACGAGCAGTACTTC	CASSGGVLDYEQYF
TRBV6-4	.	TRBJ2-3	TRBD2	TGTGCCAGCAGTGCTAGCGGGATTGGCACAGATACGCAGTATTTT	CASSASGIGTDTQYF
TRBV6-5	.	TRBJ1-2	.	TGTGCCAGCAGTAAGACGCTCAACTATGGCTGCACCTTC	CASSKTLNYGCTF
TRBV10-3	few	TRBJ2-7	TRBD1	TGTGCCATCAGTGAGCCCCGACAGGGCTACGAGCAGTACTTC	CAISEPRQGYEQYF
TRBV24-1	once	TRBJ1-5	.	TGTGCCACCAGTGATCCAGGACGGGGGGGGAATCAGCCCCAGCATTTT	CATSDPGRGGNQPQHF
TRBV18	.	TRBJ1-1	.	TGTGCCAGCTCCCCCTGGGGGGGCCAAGCTTTCTTT	CASSPWGGQAFF
TRBV14	.	TRBJ1-1	.	TGTGCCAGCAGCCTCCAGGTCCAGAACACTGAAGCTTTCTTT	CASSLQVQNTEAFF
TRBV10-3	.	TRBJ1-2	TRBD1	TGTGCCATCAGTTTACAGGGGCGCGGGTACGGCTACACCTTC	CAISLQGRGYGYTF
TRBV7-6	.	TRBJ1-1	.	TGTGCCAGCAGCTTATCCTACTCGAGGGAGGGGAACACTGAAGCTTTCTTT	CASSLSYSREGNTEAFF
TRBV19	.	TRBJ1-2	.	TGTGCCAGTAGCCCGGGAATATATGGCTACACCTTC	CASSPGIYGYTF
TRBV10-3	.	TRBJ2-2	TRBD1	TGTGCCATCAGTGGCAGGGGGACCGGGGAGCTGTTTTTT	CAISGRGTGELFF
TRBV5-1	.	TRBJ1-6	TRBD1	TGCGCCAGCAGCTTGGAGGGACAGGATAATTCACCCCTCCACTTT	CASSLEGQDNSPLHF
TRBV28	.	TRBJ2-4	.	TGTGCCAGCAATCAAATAAAGGGGATACCCAAAAACATTCAGTACTTC	CASNQIKGIPKNIQYF
TRBV7-3	.	TRBJ2-1	TRBD1	TGTGCCAGCAGCTCGGGGACAGGCAATGAGCAGTTCTTC	CASSSGTGNEQFF
TRBV4-3	.	TRBJ2-1	TRBD1	TGCGCCAGCAGCCAAGAGATAGGGGGCCGAGATGAGCAGTTCTTC	CASSQEIGGRDEQFF
TRBV4-3	.	TRBJ2-1	TRBD2	TGCGCCAGCAGCCAAGATCCCGGACTAGCGGGAGGCGATGAGCAGTTCTTC	CASSQDPGLAGGDEQFF
TRBV6-2/TRBV6-3	once	TRBJ1-1	.	TGTGCCAGCAGCCCGGGAGTGGCCACTGAAGCTTTCTTT	CASSPGVATEAFF
TRBV24-1	.	TRBJ2-1	.	TGTGCCACCAGTGCAAACAATGAGCAGTTCTTC	CATSANNEQFF
TRBV5-1	.	TRBJ1-2	TRBD1	TGCGCCAGCAGCGCCATGACAGGGTTCGGTAACTATGGCTACACCTTC	CASSAMTGFGNYGYTF
TRBV6-5	.	TRBJ1-2	TRBD1	TGTGCCAGCAGTTACGTGGCAGGGGGCGGCTATGGCTACACCTTC	CASSYVAGGGYGYTF
TRBV11-3	.	TRBJ2-7	TRBD2	TGTGCCAGCAGCTTAGTTACTAGCGTTTCCTACGAGCAGTACTTC	CASSLVTSVSYEQYF
TRBV7-2	.	TRBJ2-7	.	TGTGCCAGCAGCTTATTCGCGGAAGCCTACGAGCAGTACTTC	CASSLFAEAYEQYF
TRBV7-3	.	TRBJ2-1	.	TGTGCCAGCAGCCCAGGGGTACGCCACTACAATGAGCAGTTCTTC	CASSPGVRHYNEQFF
TRBV7-9	.	TRBJ1-3	.	TGTGCCAGCAGCAAGATTTCTCAGACCATATATTTT	CASSKISQTIYF
TRBV27	.	TRBJ2-2	TRBD2	TGTGCCAGCAGTTCCCTAGCGGGGACGAACACCGGGGAGCTGTTTTTT	CASSSLAGTNTGELFF
TRBV3-1/TRBV3-2	.	TRBJ2-7	TRBD1	TGTGCCAGCAGCCAAGGGGGTTGGGGACAGGCCTACGAGCAGTACTTC	CASSQGGWGQAYEQYF
TRBV5-1	.	TRBJ2-7	TRBD1	TGCGCCAGCAGCCCGGGACAGTTTAACGAGCAGTACTTC	CASSPGQFNEQYF
TRBV10-1	.	TRBJ2-1	.	TGCGCCAGCAGTGAGGGGGGCAGGGTCTACAATGAGCAGTTCTTC	CASSEGGRVYNEQFF
TRBV9	.	TRBJ1-1	TRBD1	TGTGCCAGCAGCGTACCCCCGACAGGGGCTGAAGCTTTCTTT	CASSVPPTGAEAFF
TRBV7-2	.	TRBJ2-5	.	TGTGCCAGCAGCTTACAGGGAATAAGTGAGACCCAGTACTTC	CASSLQGISETQYF